One sample yielded the 27 T cell receptor beta chains listed below, sequenced in a study of memory CD4+ T cells and cytomegalovirus serostatus. TCRdb's table, derived via immunoSEQ multiplex PCR, lists solely in-frame clones and lacks some. This sample carries over 65,000 clones, roughly 80% of them seen once, and the ten largest clones take around 0.78%. Single viable CD3+CD4+CD8-CD45RO+ cells were sorted as the memory CD4+ T cells. The sample taken for sequencing was memory CD4+ T cells from blood. The receptors here all came from an adult in good health and CMV-seronegative.

This chain joins TRBV2 and TRBJ2-4, with D perhaps matching TRBD2 (6 bases). Germline V CDR1 and CDR2: SNHLY, FYNNEI. The CDR3 spans 15 residues. CDR3 loop: CASLGGAEAKNIQYF. The CDR3 region has the DNA TGTGCTTCCCTGGGCGGGGCGGAGGCCAAAAACATTCAGTACTTC.

V and J are TRBV13 and TRBJ1-6, with D maybe TRBD1 (6 bases). CDR1 and CDR2 from the germline V gene are PRHDT and FYEKMQ (reference sequence). The V gene lost 4 bases and the J gene lost 7 bases, with 11 bases spanning the gap. This CDR3 region has 14 residues. CDR3 protein: CASSSDSRNSPLHF. The CDR3 nucleotides read TGTGCCAGCAGCTCGGACAGCAGAAATTCACCCCTCCACTTT.

The rearrangement links TRBV2 to TRBJ2-2, with a tentative D call TRBD1 (5 bases). Trimming took off 4 bases at V and 6 bases at J, with 15 bases between the two ends. Germline-derived CDR1 and CDR2 are SNHLY and FYNNEI. This CDR3 contains 15 residues. Here the CDR3 reads CASSVVLGAAGELFF. CDR3 sequence (DNA): TGTGCCAGCAGTGTCGTTTTAGGGGCCGCCGGGGAGCTGTTTTTT.

Only a few counts were recorded for this clone. The chain is built from TRBV6-1 and TRBJ1-2; D not certain. This CDR3 is built from 14 residues. The germline CDR1 and CDR2 sequences are MNHNS and SASEGT. V lost 10 bases to trimming and J lost 1 base, with 16 bases between them. The CDR3 bases are TGTGCCACCAAGACCGCACATATTAACTATGGCTACACCTTC. Translated, it gives CATKTAHINYGYTF.

This clone was detected only a few times. The V call is TRBV7-9, the J call TRBJ1-3; 7 bases are shared with TRBD1. Trimming removed 5 bases from V and 1 base from J; junction bases left unmatched: 2. There are 14 residues in the CDR3. The germline V gene encodes CDR1 SEHNR and CDR2 FQNEAQ (reference sequence). Here the CDR3 DNA reads TGTGCCAGCAGCCGGACAGGATCTGGAAACACCATATATTTT. Translated: CASSRTGSGNTIYF. Supplemented by reference TRBV7-9 and TRBJ1-3, the full variable domain reads DTGVSQNPRHKITKRGQNVTFRCDPISEHNRLYWYRQTLGQGPEFLTYFQNEAQLEKSRLLSDRFSAERPKGSFSTLEIQRTEQGDSAMYLCASSRTGSGNTIYFGEGSWLTVV.

The genes are TRBV11-2 and TRBJ1-5; D is unclear. The CDR3 covers 17 residues. Germline V gene sequence: CDR1 SGHAT, CDR2 FQNNGV. V was cut by 0 bases and J by 0 bases, with 12 bases left in between. The CDR3 coding sequence is TGTGCCAGCAGCTTAGACACAAACGTCGATAGCAATCAGCCCCAGCATTTT. Its protein is CASSLDTNVDSNQPQHF.

V usage is TRBV6-1 and J usage is TRBJ2-7; 7 bases fit TRBD1. Germline values: CDR1 MNHNS, CDR2 SASEGT. V was clipped by 3 bases and J by 1 base; unmatched bases: 6. The CDR3 spans 15 residues. CDR3 loop: CASSDARDRSYEQYF. The CDR3 DNA follows: TGTGCCAGCAGTGACGCCCGGGACAGATCCTACGAGCAGTACTTC.

This clone was found once. This chain connects TRBV7-9 to TRBJ2-3; TRBD2 might be the D (6 bases). V lost 2 bases and J lost 14, with 14 bases in between. Germline CDR1 is SEHNR and CDR2 is FQNEAQ (reference sequence). The CDR3 covers 12 residues. CDR3 protein: CASSLSDLGGYF. The CDR3 region has the DNA TGTGCCAGCAGCTTATCGGACCTCGGGGGGTATTTT.

On this clone: This specimen includes other DNA sequences encoding the same CDR3. The genes are TRBV2 and TRBJ1-2; a weak D match, TRBD1 (5 bases). Trimming removed 4 bases at V and 7 bases at J, with 10 bases between. CDR3 length: 12 residues. Germline V gives CDR1 SNHLY, CDR2 FYNNEI. CDR3 bases: TGTGCCAGCAGTGCCGAAGGGGTTGGCTACACCTTC. It translates to CASSAEGVGYTF.

CDR3 amino acids: CASSTDRRSNQPQHF. CDR3 coding DNA: TGTGCCAGCAGCACGGACAGGAGGAGCAATCAGCCCCAGCATTTT. The V gene is TRBV4-2, the J gene TRBJ1-5, with 7 bases identical to TRBD1. The CDR3 has 15 amino acids. From germline, CDR1 is LGHNA and CDR2 YNFKEQ. Losses at the gene ends were 5 bases for V and 1 base for J; bases not matched to a gene: 5.

The chain combines TRBV9 with TRBJ2-2; the match to TRBD1 covers 12 bases. The CDR3 covers 19 residues. Germline V CDR1 and CDR2: SGDLS, YYNGEE. J lost 1 base, V lost 0 bases, and 7 bases had no gene match. CDR3 in DNA: TGTGCCAGCAGCGTAGGGATCGGGACAGGGGGCTGGAACACCGGGGAGCTGTTTTTT. Protein product: CASSVGIGTGGWNTGELFF.

The rearrangement links TRBV11-2 to TRBJ1-1, with D unresolved. V gave up 1 base and J gave up 4 bases, with 4 bases separating them. The CDR3 runs 12 residues. Germline assignment: CDR1 SGHAT and CDR2 FQNNGV. The DNA of the CDR3 is TGTGCCAGCAGCTTAGTGGTCACTGAAGCTTTCTTT. This codes for CASSLVVTEAFF. Using reference TRBV11-2 and TRBJ1-1 for the parts outside the CDR3, the full variable domain is EAGVAQSPRYKIIEKRQSVAFWCNPISGHATLYWYQQILGQGPKLLIQFQNNGVVDDSQLPKDRFSAERLKGVDSTLKIQPAKLEDSAVYLCASSLVVTEAFFGQGTRLTVV.

The rearrangement joins TRBV9 to TRBJ2-3, with TRBD2 matching over 12 bases. The CDR3 runs to 18 residues. CDR1 SGDLS and CDR2 YYNGEE come from the germline V gene. Germline trimming cut 2 bases from V and 1 base from J; bases unmatched to any gene: 8. The CDR3 loop is CASSVETSGGSGTDTQYF. CDR3 bases: TGTGCCAGCAGCGTTGAAACTAGCGGGGGGTCGGGCACAGATACGCAGTATTTT.

The V call is TRBV29-1, the J call TRBJ2-3, with 7 bases that match TRBD2. CDR3 length: 13 amino acids. The germline gives CDR1 SQVTM, CDR2 ANQGSEA. V lost 7 bases to trimming and J lost 4 bases; unmatched junction nucleotides: 8. The CDR3 region is CSGRTSGPDTQYF. The CDR3 nucleotides read TGCAGCGGGAGGACTAGTGGGCCAGATACGCAGTATTTT.

The genes are TRBV9 and TRBJ1-2; D gene uncertain. Germline lookup yields CDR1 SGDLS and CDR2 YYNGEE. The CDR3 contains 13 residues. V lost 4 bases, J lost 8 bases, and 15 bases lay in between. This CDR3 is CASSLRDIGGYTF. The CDR3 bases are TGTGCCAGCAGCTTACGCGATATAGGGGGCTACACCTTC.

This clone was counted once. The chain carries TRBV6-5 and TRBJ1-1, with a tentative D call TRBD1 (6 bases). CDR1 is MNHEY and CDR2 is SVGAGI in the germline V gene. Trimming cost V 5 bases and J 7 bases, with 11 bases left between them. The CDR3 contains 12 residues. DNA for the CDR3: TGTGCCAGCAGTACGGGACACCTTGAAGCTTTCTTT. It specifies CASSTGHLEAFF.

This clone was counted a single time. The genes are TRBV19 and TRBJ1-6, with a tentative D call TRBD1 (5 bases). This CDR3 has 15 amino acids. V dropped 5 bases and J dropped 7 bases, with 15 bases sitting between them. Looked up from germline, CDR1 is LNHDA and CDR2 is SQIVND (reference sequence). CDR3 in DNA: TGTGCCAGTAGTTCAGGGATACGGATAAATTCACCCCTCCACTTT. It encodes CASSSGIRINSPLHF.

This sequence joins TRBV5-1 and TRBJ2-7; D call uncertain. From germline, CDR1 is SGHRS and CDR2 YFSETQ. Trimming took 5 bases from V and 3 from J, leaving 6 bases between them. The CDR3 covers 11 residues. The CDR3 region has the DNA TGCGCCAGCAGTTTGAACTACGAGCAGTACTTC. Protein: CASSLNYEQYF.

J is TRBJ1-1 and V is TRBV7-2; D uncertain. CDR1 and CDR2 (germline): SGHTA, FQGNSA. The V gene lost 4 bases and the J gene lost 1 base, with 7 bases spanning the gap. The CDR3 is 13 amino acids. The CDR3 here is CASSSTGNTEAFF. The CDR3 region has the DNA TGTGCCAGCAGCTCGACCGGGAACACTGAAGCTTTCTTT.

The rearrangement joins TRBV5-1 to TRBJ2-6; 7 nucleotides match TRBD1. The CDR3 totals 16 residues. Per the germline V gene, CDR1 is SGHRS and CDR2 is YFSETQ. Trimming cost V 0 bases and J 4 bases; bases outside gene matches: 4. The CDR3: CASSLVTGVGANVLTF. Here the CDR3 DNA reads TGCGCCAGCAGCTTGGTCACAGGGGTCGGGGCCAACGTCCTGACTTTC.

V gene TRBV6-1 combines with J gene TRBJ1-2; a possible D gene is TRBD1 (5 bases). From germline, CDR1 is MNHNS and CDR2 SASEGT. The CDR3 loop spans 12 amino acids. Trimming took 0 bases from V and 7 from J, leaving 6 bases between them. DNA of the CDR3: TGTGCCAGCAGTGAAGCCCAGGGTGGCTACACCTTC. This encodes CASSEAQGGYTF.

Concerning this clone: The same CDR3 is also encoded by other DNA sequences in this sample. This chain links TRBV7-9 with TRBJ2-5, with D perhaps matching TRBD2 (6 bases). This CDR3 has 14 residues. Germline CDR1 SEHNR, CDR2 FQNEAQ (reference sequence). With 5 bases removed from V and 7 bases from J, the gap between germline ends came to 17 bases. The CDR3 region has the DNA TGTGCCAGCAGCGGCTCGGGGGACGGGTGGACCCAGTACTTC. Translating gives CASSGSGDGWTQYF.

The chain is built from TRBV5-6 and TRBJ2-5; weak D call: TRBD2 (6 bases). V lost 4 bases to trimming and J lost 0 bases, with 16 bases between them. CDR1 and CDR2 (germline): SGHDT, YYEEEE. This CDR3 is built from 16 residues. CDR3 in amino acids: CASSVPSRGNQETQYF. The CDR3 nucleotides read TGTGCCAGCAGCGTCCCCTCCCGGGGGAACCAAGAGACCCAGTACTTC.

This chain links TRBV5-1 with TRBJ2-7, with D possibly being TRBD1 or TRBD2 (7 bases each). CDR3 length: 15 amino acids. Trimming stripped 0 bases from V and 6 bases from J, with 16 bases between. Looked up from germline, CDR1 is SGHRS and CDR2 is YFSETQ. The CDR3 protein is CASSLVSGGGIEQYF. CDR3 DNA sequence: TGCGCCAGCAGCTTGGTTTCAGGGGGAGGGATCGAGCAGTACTTC. Drawing the rest from reference TRBV5-1 and TRBJ2-7, the complete variable domain is KAGVTQTPRYLIKTRGQQVTLSCSPISGHRSVSWYQQTPGQGLQFLFEYFSETQRNKGNFPGRFSGRQFSNSRSEMNVSTLELGDSALYLCASSLVSGGGIEQYFGPGTRLTVT.

The V call is TRBV6-5, the J call TRBJ1-3; D unresolved. The germline gives CDR1 MNHEY, CDR2 SVGAGI. There are 15 residues in the CDR3. Trimming pared 4 bases from V and 0 bases from J, leaving 10 bases between. The CDR3 here is CASSLTGRSGNTIYF. The CDR3 coding sequence is TGTGCCAGCAGTTTAACTGGACGCTCTGGAAACACCATATATTTT.

The V gene is TRBV10-2, the J gene TRBJ1-2; unclear D gene. V dropped 5 bases and J dropped 7 bases, with 11 bases sitting between them. The CDR3 totals 12 residues. The germline V gene encodes CDR1 WSHSY and CDR2 SAAADI. CDR3 DNA sequence: TGCGCCAGCAGTCCGGTTGGGGTTGGCTACACCTTC. This codes for CASSPVGVGYTF.

The chain has TRBV5-1 and TRBJ2-1; D unclear. Trimming took 5 bases from V and 4 from J, leaving 4 bases between them. CDR1 and CDR2 (germline): SGHRS, YFSETQ. The CDR3 spans 11 residues. The CDR3 loop is CASRGYNEQFF. The CDR3 nucleotides are TGCGCCAGCAGAGGATACAATGAGCAGTTCTTC.